This TCR beta chain emerged from a study of post-analysis software for immune sequencing data. Study-wide results and limits: Controls showed lower frequencies than patients for a few TRBV segments, and TRBV5-6, TRBV5-1 and TRBV20-1 were among these. In multiple sclerosis, normalized Chao1 diversity was significantly below that of controls.

The CDR3 is made up of 15 amino acids. CDR1 is LGHNT, CDR2 FRNRAP, per germline. V lost 6 bases, J lost 1 base, and 5 bases stayed unmatched. About this clonotype itself: As yet, its antigen is unknown.

The library was made from cDNA and included unique molecular identifiers. TCRdb fed the PCR reads into MiXCR, producing one record per CDR3 protein. The table includes some 700,000 distinct CDR3 sequences, 59% detected once. This receptor was identified in a girl aged 2-15 years with multiple sclerosis. This chain uses TRBV12-5 with TRBJ2-1; the match to TRBD1 covers 8 bases. Sequencing was done on a sample of blood. In DNA form, the CDR3 reads TGTGCTAGTGGCTTCCAGGGGGCATCCTACAATGAGCAGTTCTTC. Its translation: CASGFQGASYNEQFF.